One sample yielded the 11 T cell receptor beta chains listed below, sequenced in a study of blood T cell repertoires in COVID-19. Assay: immunoSEQ multiplex PCR; the TCRdb copy retains only in-frame clones and omits some. The table shows fewer than 250,000 clones, with over 70% occurring only once. The sample comprised peripheral blood. Source of these receptors: a man between 50 and 59 years old with active or convalescent COVID-19.

CDR3 coding DNA: TGTGCCAGCAGCATCCTGGGGGGGCTTGAAGAGACCCAGTACTTC. Protein sequence: CASSILGGLEETQYF. The rearrangement links TRBV27 to TRBJ2-5; possible D gene TRBD2, 7 bases. Germline CDR1 is MNHEY and CDR2 is SMNVEV (reference sequence). Trimming shortened V by 6 bases and J by 3 bases, and 17 bases separated the two germline ends. The CDR3 runs 15 residues.

This clone was detected only a few times. The chain has TRBV25-1 and TRBJ2-5; 9 bases map to TRBD2. Germline CDR1 and CDR2: MGHDK and SYGVNS. The CDR3 is made up of 13 amino acids. V gave up 4 bases and J gave up 4 bases; unmatched junction bases: 1. CDR3: CASSAAGGETQYF. The CDR3 DNA follows: TGTGCCAGCAGTGCAGCGGGGGGAGAGACCCAGTACTTC.

This chain connects TRBV5-4 to TRBJ1-2; D is possibly TRBD1 (5 bases). V gave up 4 bases and J gave up 3 bases, with 13 bases separating them. Looked up from germline, CDR1 is SGHNT and CDR2 is YYREEE (reference sequence). The CDR3 loop spans 14 amino acids. This CDR3 is CASSDSDSDYGYTF. The DNA of the CDR3 is TGTGCCAGCAGCGACTCAGACAGCGACTATGGCTACACCTTC. The variable domain in full, completed from reference TRBV5-4 and TRBJ1-2, reads ETGVTQSPTHLIKTRGQQVTLRCSSQSGHNTVSWYQQALGQGPQFIFQYYREEENGRGNFPPRFSGLQFPNYSSELNVNALELDDSALYLCASSDSDSDYGYTFGSGTRLTVV.

This chain links TRBV30 with TRBJ2-6; tentative D call: TRBD2 (6 bases). CDR1 is GTSNPN and CDR2 is SVGIG in the germline V gene (reference sequence). V was cut by 5 bases and J by 0 bases, with 11 bases left in between. This CDR3 is built from 15 residues. The DNA of the CDR3 is TGTGCCTGGGGCCGGGGGAACTCTGGGGCCAACGTCCTGACTTTC. It specifies CAWGRGNSGANVLTF.

The chain has TRBV30 and TRBJ1-3; D possibly corresponds to TRBD1 (5 bases). The CDR3 totals 15 residues. The ends were cut back, 1 base at V and 0 bases at J, with 10 bases in the middle. The germline gives CDR1 GTSNPN, CDR2 SVGIG (reference sequence). CDR3 sequence reads: CAWSALDTSGNTIYF. The CDR3 region has the DNA TGTGCCTGGAGTGCTCTGGACACCTCTGGAAACACCATATATTTT. Based on the CDR3 plus reference TRBV30 and TRBJ1-3, the full variable domain is SQTIHQWPATLVQPVGSPLSLECTVEGTSNPNLYWYRQAAGRGLQLLFYSVGIGQISSEVPQNLSASRPQDRQFILSSKKLLLSDSGFYLCAWSALDTSGNTIYFGEGSWLTVV.

The V gene is TRBV30, the J gene TRBJ2-5; D is perhaps TRBD2 (5 bases). The CDR3 totals 12 residues. The germline CDR1 and CDR2 sequences are GTSNPN and SVGIG (reference sequence). CDR3 sequence reads: CARSGFQETQYF. DNA for the CDR3: TGTGCACGGAGCGGCTTCCAAGAGACCCAGTACTTC.

By sample fraction, this clone is medium-sized (0.01 to 0.1%). The CDR3 DNA follows: TGTGCCTGGAGCCCGGACCCGGGACAGGGAAAATCACCCCTCCACTTT. Its translation is CAWSPDPGQGKSPLHF. The genes are TRBV30 and TRBJ1-6; TRBD1 matches 9 bases. Germline CDR1 and CDR2: GTSNPN and SVGIG (reference sequence). CDR3 length: 16 amino acids. The junction had 13 bases not matched to a gene; V was cut back by 3 bases and J by 10 bases. Full variable domain (rest looked up from reference TRBV30 and TRBJ1-6): SQTIHQWPATLVQPVGSPLSLECTVEGTSNPNLYWYRQAAGRGLQLLFYSVGIGQISSEVPQNLSASRPQDRQFILSSKKLLLSDSGFYLCAWSPDPGQGKSPLHFGNGTRLTVT.

The CDR3 loop reads CASSLDGQGARKETQYF. The CDR3 coding sequence is TGCGCCAGCAGCTTGGACGGACAGGGAGCACGGAAGGAGACCCAGTACTTC. The chain has TRBV5-1 and TRBJ2-5; 8 positions agree with TRBD1. The CDR3 runs to 17 residues. The trim removed 0 bases at V and 5 bases at J, leaving 12 bases unmatched. Germline V gene lookup returns CDR1 SGHRS and CDR2 YFSETQ.

This rearrangement joins TRBV28 to TRBJ1-5, with 8 positions matching TRBD1. Looked up from germline, CDR1 is MDHEN and CDR2 is SYDVKM. V dropped 3 bases and J dropped 2; count of bases not matched to a gene: 3. This CDR3 is built from 15 residues. CDR3 nucleotide sequence: TGTGCCAGCAGTTTCCCGGACAGGGGCAATCAGCCCCAGCATTTT. This codes for CASSFPDRGNQPQHF.

The rearrangement uses TRBV5-4 and TRBJ2-7; D perhaps matches TRBD2 (6 bases). The CDR3 totals 15 residues. CDR1 is SGHNT and CDR2 is YYREEE in the germline V gene (reference sequence). With 4 bases removed from V and 4 bases from J, the gap between germline ends came to 18 bases. The CDR3 coding sequence is TGTGCCAGCAGCCCCGGACGGGGGTCAGGATACGAGCAGTACTTC. Its translation is CASSPGRGSGYEQYF.

The chain couples TRBV29-1 to TRBJ2-3, with TRBD2 matching 8 bases. Germline CDR1 SQVTM, CDR2 ANQGSEA. This CDR3 has 14 residues. The junction had 11 bases not matched to a gene; V was cut back by 6 bases and J by 6 bases. The CDR3 is CSVQTGGARDTQYF. The DNA of the CDR3 is TGCAGCGTCCAGACCGGGGGGGCAAGGGATACGCAGTATTTT.